This paragraph reports one TCR beta chain. Its target is unknown. These data originate in a study of radiotherapy plus CTLA-4 blockade in lung cancer. Study results and limitations: Alongside interferon-beta, early blood T cell clone dynamics were reportedly the best predictor of response. Blood-borne expansion of tumor-derived TCR clones followed radiotherapy plus ipilimumab.

With 6 bases removed from V and 4 bases from J, the gap between germline ends came to 10 bases. Germline CDR1 and CDR2: SGHAT and FQNNGV. CDR3 length: 13 amino acids. With ipilimumab providing CTLA-4 blockade, focal radiation was administered to patients who had chemo-refractory metastatic non-small-cell lung cancer. TCRdb's table, derived via immunoSEQ multiplex PCR, lists solely in-frame clones and lacks some. The sample lists roughly 100,000 clones, around 83% occurring once. The rearrangement joins TRBV11-2 to TRBJ1-3; D perhaps matches TRBD1 (6 bases). The TCR sequence derives from a human donor with non-small cell lung cancer who had a partial response to radiotherapy plus ipilimumab. The starting material was peripheral blood, obtained from a patient treated with radiotherapy plus ipilimumab. The DNA for the CDR3 is TGTGCCAGCAGACAGGGTGCCGGAAACACCATATATTTT. The encoded protein is CASRQGAGNTIYF.